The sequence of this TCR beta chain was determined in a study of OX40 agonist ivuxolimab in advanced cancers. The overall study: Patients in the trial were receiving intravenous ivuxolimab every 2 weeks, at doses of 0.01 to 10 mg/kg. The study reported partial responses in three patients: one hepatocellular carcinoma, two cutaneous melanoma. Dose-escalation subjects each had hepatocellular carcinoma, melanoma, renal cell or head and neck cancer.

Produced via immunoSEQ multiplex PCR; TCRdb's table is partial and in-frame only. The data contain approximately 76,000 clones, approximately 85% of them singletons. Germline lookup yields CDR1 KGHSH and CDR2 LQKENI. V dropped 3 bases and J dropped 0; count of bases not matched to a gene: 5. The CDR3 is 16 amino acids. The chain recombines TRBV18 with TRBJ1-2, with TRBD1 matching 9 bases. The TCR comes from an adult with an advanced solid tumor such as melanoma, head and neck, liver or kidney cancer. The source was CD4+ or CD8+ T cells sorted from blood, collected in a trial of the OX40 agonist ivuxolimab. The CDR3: CASSPATGGSNYGYTF. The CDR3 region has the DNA TGTGCCAGCTCACCCGCGACAGGGGGGTCTAACTATGGCTACACCTTC.